Following are 9 T cell receptor beta chains from one sample sequenced in a study of tumor and adjacent non-tumor tissue in lung cancer. This sample's RNA came from whole unsorted tissue. The normal lung tissue was taken more than 3 cm from the tumor edge. A modified ARM-PCR protocol with three rounds of nested PCR amplified TCRbeta. TCRdb used MiXCR to reprocess the multiplex PCR reads, holding one entry per CDR3 protein. The table includes some 73,000 distinct CDR3 sequences, 70% to 90% detected once. The specimen sequenced was distant non-tumor lung tissue. All receptors derive from a man in his sixties with non-small cell lung cancer.

Details on this clonotype: At one boundary the junction diverges from the germline segment, which might be a read error. The V gene is TRBV4-1, the J gene TRBJ1-4, with D maybe TRBD1 (6 bases). CDR3 length equals 15 residues. Germline V gene data show CDR1 as MGHRA and CDR2 as YSYEKL. In DNA, the CDR3 is TGCACCAGCAGGGTGGACAGCAAGACGCGTGAAAAACTGTTTTTT. Its protein is CTSRVDSKTREKLFF.

The rearrangement uses TRBV4-2 and TRBJ2-5, with D perhaps TRBD2 (6 bases). V lost 4 bases and J 4 bases, leaving 19 bases between the germline ends. There are 16 residues in the CDR3. Germline lookup yields CDR1 LGHNA and CDR2 YNFKEQ. This CDR3 is CASSRGLAWGRETQYF. In DNA, the CDR3 is TGTGCCAGCAGCCGAGGGCTAGCGTGGGGTCGAGAGACCCAGTACTTC.

This chain connects TRBV11-3 to TRBJ2-6, with D hard to call. CDR1 and CDR2 from the germline V gene are SGHNT and YENEEA. The CDR3 is made up of 12 amino acids. As DNA, the CDR3 is TGTACCATTGGGTTTGGAGCCAACGTCCTGACTTTC. Translating gives CTIGFGANVLTF.

As concerns this clonotype: This may stem from a read error, because a much larger clone lies one nucleotide away. J is TRBJ1-1 and V is TRBV6-5; no clear D gene. V lost 6 bases and J 4 bases, leaving 15 bases between the germline ends. The CDR3 sequence is 14 residues long. Germline CDR1 MNHEY, CDR2 SVGAGI. CDR3 residues: CASSLRGGSTEAFF. The CDR3 nucleotides read TGTGCCAGCAGCCTACGAGGAGGGAGCACTGAAGCTTTCTTT.

The V and J genes are TRBV12-3 or TRBV12-4 and TRBJ1-2; possible D gene TRBD1, 6 bases. This CDR3 has 12 amino acids. The CDR3 is CGRGGDDYGYTF. The CDR3 DNA follows: TGTGGCAGGGGAGGGGATGACTATGGCTACACCTTC.

This clonotype was detected a few times. Relative to the germline gene, one junction end is altered; a read error may explain this. The chain recombines TRBV11-2 with TRBJ2-1; D possibly corresponds to TRBD2 (5 bases). This CDR3 has 13 amino acids. Per germline, CDR1 SGHAT and CDR2 FQNNGV. The CDR3 sequence: CASGFKRYNEQFF. In DNA form, the CDR3 reads TGCGCCAGCGGCTTTAAACGTTACAATGAGCAGTTCTTC.

A remark on this clonotype: Germline is not matched at one junction end, which may reflect a read error. This chain uses TRBV11-2 with TRBJ2-5; 7 bases match TRBD1. There are 13 residues in the CDR3. Germline V gene lookup returns CDR1 SGHAT and CDR2 FQNNGV. The CDR3 reads CTSSSTGVEIQHF. In nucleotides, the CDR3 is TGTACCAGCAGCTCTACAGGGGTAGAGATCCAGCACTTC. The entire variable domain, with the rest obtained from reference TRBV11-2 and TRBJ2-5, is as follows: EAGVAQSPRYKIIEKRQSVAFWCNPISGHATLYWYQQILGQGPKLLIQFQNNGVVDDSQLPKDRFSAERLKGVDSTLKIQPAKLEDSAVYLCTSSSTGVEIQHFGPGTRLLVL.

A few counts support this clonotype. It may be a read error: a sequence one base away is much more abundant. The chain recombines TRBV13 with TRBJ2-3, with D possibly being TRBD2 (5 bases). The V gene's germline CDR1 is PRHDT and CDR2 FYEKMQ (reference sequence). Trimming shortened V by 7 bases and J by 7 bases, and 12 bases separated the two germline ends. This CDR3 region has 12 residues. CDR3 amino acids: CASNSSTHTQYF. Here the CDR3 DNA reads TGTGCCAGCAACTCTAGCACGCATACGCAGTATTTT. Based on the CDR3 plus reference TRBV13 and TRBJ2-3, the full variable domain is AAGVIQSPRHLIKEKRETATLKCYPIPRHDTVYWYQQGPGQDPQFLISFYEKMQSDKGSIPDRFSAQQFSDYHSELNMSSLELGDSALYFCASNSSTHTQYFGPGTRLTVL.

For this clonotype: An end of the junction does not agree with germline; a read error may underlie this. The chain is built from TRBV6-1 and TRBJ2-5; D perhaps matches TRBD2 (7 bases). This CDR3 has 17 residues. The germline V gene encodes CDR1 MNHNS and CDR2 SASEGT. The DNA of the CDR3 is TGTGCCAGCAGTTCGCGACTGGCGGGGGCCTCCCAAGAGATCCAGTACTTC. As protein: CASSSRLAGASQEIQYF.